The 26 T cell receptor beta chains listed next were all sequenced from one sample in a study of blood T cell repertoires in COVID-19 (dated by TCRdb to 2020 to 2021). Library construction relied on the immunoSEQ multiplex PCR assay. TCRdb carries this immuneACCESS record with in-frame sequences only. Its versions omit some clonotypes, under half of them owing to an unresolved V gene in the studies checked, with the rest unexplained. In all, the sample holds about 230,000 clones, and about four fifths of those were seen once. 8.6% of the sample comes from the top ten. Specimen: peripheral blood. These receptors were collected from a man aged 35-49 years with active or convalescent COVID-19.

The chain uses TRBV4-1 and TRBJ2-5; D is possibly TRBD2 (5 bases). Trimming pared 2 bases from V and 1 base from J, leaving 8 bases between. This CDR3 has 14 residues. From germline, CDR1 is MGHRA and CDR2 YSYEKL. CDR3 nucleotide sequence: TGCGCCAGCAGCCAACAGGAGGTCCAAGAGACCCAGTACTTC. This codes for CASSQQEVQETQYF.

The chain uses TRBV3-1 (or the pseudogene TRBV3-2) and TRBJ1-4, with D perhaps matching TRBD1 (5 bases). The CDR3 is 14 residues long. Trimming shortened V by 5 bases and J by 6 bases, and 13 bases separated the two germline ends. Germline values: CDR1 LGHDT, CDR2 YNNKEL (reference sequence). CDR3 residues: CASSVKGMDEKLFF. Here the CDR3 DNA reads TGTGCCAGCAGCGTGAAGGGGATGGATGAAAAACTGTTTTTT.

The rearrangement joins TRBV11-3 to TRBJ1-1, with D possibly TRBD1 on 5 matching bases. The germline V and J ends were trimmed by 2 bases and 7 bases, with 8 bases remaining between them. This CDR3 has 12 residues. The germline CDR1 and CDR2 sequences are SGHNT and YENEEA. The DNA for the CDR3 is TGTGCCAGCAGCTTACAGGGTTTTGAAGCTTTCTTT. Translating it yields CASSLQGFEAFF.

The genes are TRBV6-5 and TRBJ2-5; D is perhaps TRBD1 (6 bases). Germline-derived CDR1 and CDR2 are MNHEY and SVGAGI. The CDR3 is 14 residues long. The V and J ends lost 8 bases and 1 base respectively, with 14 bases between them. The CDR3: CASATGTTQETQYF. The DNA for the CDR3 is TGTGCCAGCGCCACCGGGACAACCCAAGAGACCCAGTACTTC.

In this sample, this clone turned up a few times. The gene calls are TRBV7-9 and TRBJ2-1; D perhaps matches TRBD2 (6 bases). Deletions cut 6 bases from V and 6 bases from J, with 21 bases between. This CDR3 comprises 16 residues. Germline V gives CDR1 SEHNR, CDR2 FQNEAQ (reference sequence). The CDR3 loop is CASRHREGEEVNEQFF. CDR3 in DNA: TGTGCCAGCAGGCACCGTGAAGGGGAGGAAGTCAATGAGCAGTTCTTC.

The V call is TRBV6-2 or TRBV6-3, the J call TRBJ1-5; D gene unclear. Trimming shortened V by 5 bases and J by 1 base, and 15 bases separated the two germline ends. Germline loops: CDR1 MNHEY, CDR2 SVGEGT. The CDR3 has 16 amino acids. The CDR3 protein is CASSLPPSLSNQPQHF. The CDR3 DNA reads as TGTGCCAGCAGTCTTCCTCCGAGCTTAAGCAATCAGCCCCAGCATTTT.

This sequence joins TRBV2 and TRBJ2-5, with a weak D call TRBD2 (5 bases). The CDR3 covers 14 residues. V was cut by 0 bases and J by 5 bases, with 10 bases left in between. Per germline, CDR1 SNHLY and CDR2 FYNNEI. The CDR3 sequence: CASSEASGGETQYF. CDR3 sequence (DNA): TGTGCCAGCAGTGAAGCGAGTGGCGGGGAGACCCAGTACTTC. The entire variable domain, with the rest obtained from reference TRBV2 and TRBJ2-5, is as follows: EPEVTQTPSHQVTQMGQEVILRCVPISNHLYFYWYRQILGQKVEFLVSFYNNEISEKSEIFDDQFSVERPDGSNFTLKIRSTKLEDSAMYFCASSEASGGETQYFGPGTRLLVL.

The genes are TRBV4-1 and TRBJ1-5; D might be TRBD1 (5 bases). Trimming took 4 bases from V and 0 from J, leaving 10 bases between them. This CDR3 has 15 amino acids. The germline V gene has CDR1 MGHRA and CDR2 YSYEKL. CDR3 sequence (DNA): TGCGCCAGCAGCCCTCGCAGGGATAGCAATCAGCCCCAGCATTTT. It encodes CASSPRRDSNQPQHF.

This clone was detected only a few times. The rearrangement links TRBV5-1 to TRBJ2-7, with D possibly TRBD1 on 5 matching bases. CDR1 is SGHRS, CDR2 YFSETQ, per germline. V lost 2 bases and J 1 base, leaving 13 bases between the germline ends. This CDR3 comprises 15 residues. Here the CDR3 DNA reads TGCGCCAGCAGCTTAGACCAGGGTAGGTCCTACGAGCAGTACTTC. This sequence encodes CASSLDQGRSYEQYF.

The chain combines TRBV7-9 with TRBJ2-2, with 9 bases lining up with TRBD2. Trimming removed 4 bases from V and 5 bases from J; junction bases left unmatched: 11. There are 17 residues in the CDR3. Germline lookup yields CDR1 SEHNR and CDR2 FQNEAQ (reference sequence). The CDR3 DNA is TGTGCCAGCAGCTCATCAATAGCGGGAGCCCGGACCGGGGAGCTGTTTTTT. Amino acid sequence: CASSSSIAGARTGELFF.

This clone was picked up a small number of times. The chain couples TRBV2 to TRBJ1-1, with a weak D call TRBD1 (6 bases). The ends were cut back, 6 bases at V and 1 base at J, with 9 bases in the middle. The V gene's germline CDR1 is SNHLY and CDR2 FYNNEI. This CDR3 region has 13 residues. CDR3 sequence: CASRADRNTEAFF. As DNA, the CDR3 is TGTGCCAGCAGAGCGGACAGGAACACTGAAGCTTTCTTT. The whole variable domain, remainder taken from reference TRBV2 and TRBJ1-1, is EPEVTQTPSHQVTQMGQEVILRCVPISNHLYFYWYRQILGQKVEFLVSFYNNEISEKSEIFDDQFSVERPDGSNFTLKIRSTKLEDSAMYFCASRADRNTEAFFGQGTRLTVV.

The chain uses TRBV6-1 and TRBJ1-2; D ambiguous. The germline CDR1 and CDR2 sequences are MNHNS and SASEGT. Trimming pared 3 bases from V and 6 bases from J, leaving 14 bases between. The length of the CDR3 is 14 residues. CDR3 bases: TGTGCCAGCAGTGAGCAGGAGGGTATCGATGGCTACACCTTC. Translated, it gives CASSEQEGIDGYTF.

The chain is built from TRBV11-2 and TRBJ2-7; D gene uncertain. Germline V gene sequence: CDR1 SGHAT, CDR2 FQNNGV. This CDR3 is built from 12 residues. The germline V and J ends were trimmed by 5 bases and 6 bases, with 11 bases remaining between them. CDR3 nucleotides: TGTGCCAGCAGCCAGTACGGAGCCGAGCAGTACTTC. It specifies CASSQYGAEQYF.

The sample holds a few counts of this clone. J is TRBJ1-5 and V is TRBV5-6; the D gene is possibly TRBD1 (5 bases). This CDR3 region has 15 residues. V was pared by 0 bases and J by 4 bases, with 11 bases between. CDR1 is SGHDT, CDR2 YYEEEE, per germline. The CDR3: CASSLGHRQNQPQHF. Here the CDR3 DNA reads TGTGCCAGCAGCTTGGGTCACAGGCAGAATCAGCCCCAGCATTTT.

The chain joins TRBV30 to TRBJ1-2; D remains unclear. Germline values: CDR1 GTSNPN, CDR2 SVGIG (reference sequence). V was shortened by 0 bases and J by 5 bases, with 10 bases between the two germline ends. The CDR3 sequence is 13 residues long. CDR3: CAWSVLGRYGYTF. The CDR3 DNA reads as TGTGCCTGGAGTGTACTTGGGAGATATGGCTACACCTTC. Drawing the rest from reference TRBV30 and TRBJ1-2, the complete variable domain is SQTIHQWPATLVQPVGSPLSLECTVEGTSNPNLYWYRQAAGRGLQLLFYSVGIGQISSEVPQNLSASRPQDRQFILSSKKLLLSDSGFYLCAWSVLGRYGYTFGSGTRLTVV.

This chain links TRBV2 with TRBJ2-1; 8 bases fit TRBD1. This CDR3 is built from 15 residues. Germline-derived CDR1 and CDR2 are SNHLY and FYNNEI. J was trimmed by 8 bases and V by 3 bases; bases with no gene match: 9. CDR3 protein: CASSDNGQGFDEQFF. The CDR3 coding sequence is TGTGCCAGCAGTGATAATGGACAGGGTTTCGATGAGCAGTTCTTC.

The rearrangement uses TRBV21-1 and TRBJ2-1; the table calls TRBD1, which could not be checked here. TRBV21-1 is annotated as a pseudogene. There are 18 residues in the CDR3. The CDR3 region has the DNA TGTGCCAGCAGCGTCCGGGACAGAATGTTCCCCGTCTACAATGAGCAGTTCTTC. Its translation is CASSVRDRMFPVYNEQFF.

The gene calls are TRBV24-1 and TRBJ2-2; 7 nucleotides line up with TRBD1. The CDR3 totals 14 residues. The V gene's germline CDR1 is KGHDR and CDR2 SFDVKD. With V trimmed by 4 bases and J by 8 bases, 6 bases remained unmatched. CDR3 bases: TGTGCCACCAGTGACTTCGGGACAGATGGGGAGCTGTTTTTT. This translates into CATSDFGTDGELFF.

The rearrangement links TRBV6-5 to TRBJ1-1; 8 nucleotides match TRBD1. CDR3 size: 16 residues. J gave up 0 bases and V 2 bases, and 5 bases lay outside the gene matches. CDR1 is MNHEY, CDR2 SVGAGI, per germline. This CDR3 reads CASSYGTGGMNTEAFF. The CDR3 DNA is TGTGCCAGCAGTTACGGGACAGGAGGGATGAACACTGAAGCTTTCTTT.

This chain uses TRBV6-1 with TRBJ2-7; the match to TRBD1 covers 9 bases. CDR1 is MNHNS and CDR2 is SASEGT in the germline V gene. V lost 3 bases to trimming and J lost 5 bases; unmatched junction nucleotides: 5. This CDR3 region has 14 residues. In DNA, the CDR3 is TGTGCCAGCAGTGAGGGACAGGGTCGCCACGAGCAGTACTTC. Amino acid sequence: CASSEGQGRHEQYF.

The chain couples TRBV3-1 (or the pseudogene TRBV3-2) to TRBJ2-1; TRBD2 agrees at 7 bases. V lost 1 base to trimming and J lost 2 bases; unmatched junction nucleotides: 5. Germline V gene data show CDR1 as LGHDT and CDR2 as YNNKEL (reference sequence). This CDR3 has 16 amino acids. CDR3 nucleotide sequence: TGTGCCAGCAGCCAAGGCGGGGGTACAACCTACAATGAGCAGTTCTTC. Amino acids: CASSQGGGTTYNEQFF.

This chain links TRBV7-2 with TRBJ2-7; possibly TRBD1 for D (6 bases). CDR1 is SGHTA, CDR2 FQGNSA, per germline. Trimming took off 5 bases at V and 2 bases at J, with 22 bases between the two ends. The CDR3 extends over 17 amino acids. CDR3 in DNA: TGTGCCAGCAGCGGACAATGGGACACAAACTCACCCTACGAGCAGTACTTC. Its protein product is CASSGQWDTNSPYEQYF.

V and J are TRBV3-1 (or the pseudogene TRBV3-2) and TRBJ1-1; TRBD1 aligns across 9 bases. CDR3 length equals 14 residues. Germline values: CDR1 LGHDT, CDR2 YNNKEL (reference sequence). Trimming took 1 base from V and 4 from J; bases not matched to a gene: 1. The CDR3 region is CASSQVGQGTEAFF. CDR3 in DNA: TGTGCCAGCAGCCAAGTGGGACAGGGCACTGAAGCTTTCTTT.

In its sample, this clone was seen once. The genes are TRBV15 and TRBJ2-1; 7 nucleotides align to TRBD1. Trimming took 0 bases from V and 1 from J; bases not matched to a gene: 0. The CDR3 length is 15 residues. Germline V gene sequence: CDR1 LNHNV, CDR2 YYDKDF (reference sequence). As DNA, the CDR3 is TGTGCCACCAGCAGAGAACAGGGGTCCTACAATGAGCAGTTCTTC. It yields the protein CATSREQGSYNEQFF. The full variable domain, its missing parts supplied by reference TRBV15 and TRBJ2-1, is DAMVIQNPRYQVTQFGKPVTLSCSQTLNHNVMYWYQQKSSQAPKLLFHYYDKDFNNEADTPDNFQSRRPNTSFCFLDIRSPGLGDTAMYLCATSREQGSYNEQFFGPGTRLTVL.

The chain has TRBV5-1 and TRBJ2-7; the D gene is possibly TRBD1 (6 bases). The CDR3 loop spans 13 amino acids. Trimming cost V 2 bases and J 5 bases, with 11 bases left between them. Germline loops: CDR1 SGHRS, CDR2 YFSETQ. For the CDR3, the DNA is TGCGCCAGCAGCTTATCGACAGGAGACGAGCAGTACTTC. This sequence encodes CASSLSTGDEQYF. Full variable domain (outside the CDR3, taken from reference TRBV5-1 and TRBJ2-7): KAGVTQTPRYLIKTRGQQVTLSCSPISGHRSVSWYQQTPGQGLQFLFEYFSETQRNKGNFPGRFSGRQFSNSRSEMNVSTLELGDSALYLCASSLSTGDEQYFGPGTRLTVT.

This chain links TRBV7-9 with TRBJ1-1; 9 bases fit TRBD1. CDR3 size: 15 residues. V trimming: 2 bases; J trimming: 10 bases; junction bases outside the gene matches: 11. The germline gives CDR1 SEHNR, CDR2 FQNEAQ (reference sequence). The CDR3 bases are TGTGCCAGCAGCTTATCATCCGGGACAGGGATCCGAGCTTTCTTT. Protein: CASSLSSGTGIRAFF.